The 4 T cell receptor beta chains listed next were all sequenced from one sample in a study of vaccination and CD4 T cells after COVID-19. Researchers used the Oncomine TCR Beta short-read assay to sequence DNA from cultured CD4+ T cells. TCRdb independently ran MiXCR on the PCR reads; one entry per CDR3 protein. Of 8,200 or so distinct CDR3 sequences detected, over 60% appear once; the ten largest clones hold under 40%. Treatment denoted: roughly ten-day PBMC culture with coronavirus spike peptide pools or control peptides (ViraFEST assay). No antigens are known for them. Specimen: CD4+ T cells from blood, cultured in vitro. These receptors came from a human donor who had recovered from COVID-19.

The chain couples TRBV12-3 or TRBV12-4 to TRBJ2-3; 7 bases fit TRBD1. The CDR3 has 14 amino acids. V was clipped by 5 bases and J by 7 bases; unmatched bases: 9. The CDR3 nucleotides are TGTGCCAGCAGTGTGAACAGGGGAATGTATACGCAGTATTTT. This gives the protein CASSVNRGMYTQYF.

The chain's CDR3 is CASFGGSNTYNEQFF. In DNA form, the CDR3 reads TGCGCCAGCTTTGGGGGATCAAACACCTACAATGAGCAGTTCTTC. The V gene is TRBV10-2, the J gene TRBJ2-1; D could derive from TRBD1 or TRBD2 (5 bases each). CDR1 and CDR2 from the germline V gene are WSHSY and SAAADI. With 8 bases removed from V and 2 bases from J, the gap between germline ends came to 16 bases. This CDR3 has 15 amino acids.

This chain uses TRBV6-5 with TRBJ1-6; tentative D call: TRBD1 (6 bases). V gave up 0 bases and J gave up 8 bases, with 20 bases separating them. This CDR3 contains 18 residues. Germline assignment: CDR1 MNHEY and CDR2 SVGAGI. The CDR3 loop reads CASSYSSAGVIIDSPLHF. CDR3 DNA sequence: TGTGCCAGCAGTTACTCGAGTGCAGGGGTTATTATAGATTCACCCCTCCACTTT.

The chain uses TRBV2 and TRBJ1-5; D is uncertain. The CDR3 extends over 13 amino acids. Trimming left V 6 bases short and J 3 bases short, with 9 bases between. Germline V lookup: CDR1 SNHLY, CDR2 FYNNEI. The CDR3 nucleotides are TGTGCCAGCAGCGGGCAGCTCAATCAGCCCCAGCATTTT. Amino acids: CASSGQLNQPQHF.